This T cell receptor beta chain was profiled in a study of T-cell memory formation after mild COVID-19. As for the study in general: Largely, TCR clusters stayed within a single donor. General study findings and limits: The pre-infection memory compartment contained some responding clones, suggesting cross-reactive memory joined. Whereas later expanders leaned CD4+, clones contracting day 15 to 85 showed a balanced CD4/CD8 makeup. Contracting CD4+ clones sat mainly in CM and EM; CD8+ in EMRA.

One entry per CDR3 protein results from TCRdb running MiXCR on the 5' RACE reads. In the table there are 400,000 to 450,000 distinct CDR3 sequences, approximately 19% of which are singletons. Comments on this clonotype: Its antigen is unknown.

Trimming left V 1 base short and J 2 bases short, with 8 bases between. The CDR3 consists of 14 residues. Germline V gene lookup returns CDR1 SGHTA and CDR2 FQGNSA. Material: PBMCs or a T cell subset sorted from them (not recorded which). The source is a man aged 18 to 29 who had mild COVID-19 (a few samples of this study predate the infection). Cell type and time point are not known. The rearrangement joins TRBV7-2 to TRBJ2-5; maybe TRBD1 (6 bases). The CDR3 sequence is CASSLDREQETQYF. The DNA of the CDR3 is TGTGCCAGCAGCTTAGACAGGGAGCAAGAGACCCAGTACTTC. Drawing the rest from reference TRBV7-2 and TRBJ2-5, the complete variable domain is GAGVSQSPSNKVTEKGKDVELRCDPISGHTALYWYRQSLGQGLEFLIYFQGNSAPDKSGLPSDRFSAERTGGSVSTLTIQRTQQEDSAVYLCASSLDREQETQYFGPGTRLLVL.